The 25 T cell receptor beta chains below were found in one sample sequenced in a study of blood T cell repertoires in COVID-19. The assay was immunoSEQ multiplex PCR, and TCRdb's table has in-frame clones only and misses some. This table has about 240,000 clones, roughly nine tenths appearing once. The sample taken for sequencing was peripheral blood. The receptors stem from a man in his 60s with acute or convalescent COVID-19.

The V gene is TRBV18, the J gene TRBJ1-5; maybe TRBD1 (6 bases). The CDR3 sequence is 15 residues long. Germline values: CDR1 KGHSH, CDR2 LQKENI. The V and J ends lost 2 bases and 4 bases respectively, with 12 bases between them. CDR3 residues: CASSPIRTENQPQHF. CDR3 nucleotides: TGTGCCAGCTCACCAATTAGGACAGAAAATCAGCCCCAGCATTTT.

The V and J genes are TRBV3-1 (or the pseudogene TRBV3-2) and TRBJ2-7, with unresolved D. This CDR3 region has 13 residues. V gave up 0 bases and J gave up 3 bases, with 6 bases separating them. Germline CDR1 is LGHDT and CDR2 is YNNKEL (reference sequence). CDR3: CASSQDRHYEQYF. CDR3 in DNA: TGTGCCAGCAGCCAAGACAGACACTACGAGCAGTACTTC.

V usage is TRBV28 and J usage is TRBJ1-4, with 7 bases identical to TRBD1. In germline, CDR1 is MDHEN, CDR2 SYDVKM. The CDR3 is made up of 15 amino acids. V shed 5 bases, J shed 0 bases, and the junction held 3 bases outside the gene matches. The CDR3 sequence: CASSPQGATNEKLFF. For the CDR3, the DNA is TGTGCCAGCAGTCCCCAGGGGGCAACTAATGAAAAACTGTTTTTT.

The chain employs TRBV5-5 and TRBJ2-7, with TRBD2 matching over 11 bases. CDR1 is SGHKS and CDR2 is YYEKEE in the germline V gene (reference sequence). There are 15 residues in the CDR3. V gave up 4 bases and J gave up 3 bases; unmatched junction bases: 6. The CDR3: CASSAQLAGDYEQYF. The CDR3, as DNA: TGTGCCAGCAGCGCCCAACTAGCGGGAGACTACGAGCAGTACTTC.

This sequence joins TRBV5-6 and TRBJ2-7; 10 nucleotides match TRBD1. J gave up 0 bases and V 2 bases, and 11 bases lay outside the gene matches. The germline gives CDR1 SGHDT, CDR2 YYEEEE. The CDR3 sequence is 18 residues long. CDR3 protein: CASSLPGGQGTYSYEQYF. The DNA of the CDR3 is TGTGCCAGCAGCTTACCGGGGGGACAGGGGACTTACTCCTACGAGCAGTACTTC. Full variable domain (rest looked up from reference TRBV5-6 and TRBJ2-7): DAGVTQSPTHLIKTRGQQVTLRCSPKSGHDTVSWYQQALGQGPQFIFQYYEEEERQRGNFPDRFSGHQFPNYSSELNVNALLLGDSALYLCASSLPGGQGTYSYEQYFGPGTRLTVT.

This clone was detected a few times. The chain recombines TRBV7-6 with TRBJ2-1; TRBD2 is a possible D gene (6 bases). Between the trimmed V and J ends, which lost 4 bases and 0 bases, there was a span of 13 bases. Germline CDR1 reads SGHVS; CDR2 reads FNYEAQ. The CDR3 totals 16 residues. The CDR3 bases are TGTGCCAGCAGCTCGGACTACGTGGCCTCCTACAATGAGCAGTTCTTC. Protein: CASSSDYVASYNEQFF. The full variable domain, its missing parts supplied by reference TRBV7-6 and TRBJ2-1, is GAGVSQSPRYKVTKRGQDVALRCDPISGHVSLYWYRQALGQGPEFLTYFNYEAQQDKSGLPNDRFSAERPEGSISTLTIQRTEQRDSAMYRCASSSDYVASYNEQFFGPGTRLTVL.

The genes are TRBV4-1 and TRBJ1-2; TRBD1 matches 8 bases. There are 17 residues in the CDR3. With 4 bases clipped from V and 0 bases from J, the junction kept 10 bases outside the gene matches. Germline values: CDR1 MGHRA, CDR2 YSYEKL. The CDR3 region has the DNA TGCGCCAGCAGCCCAATACTCGGGACAGGCGCTAACTATGGCTACACCTTC. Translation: CASSPILGTGANYGYTF.

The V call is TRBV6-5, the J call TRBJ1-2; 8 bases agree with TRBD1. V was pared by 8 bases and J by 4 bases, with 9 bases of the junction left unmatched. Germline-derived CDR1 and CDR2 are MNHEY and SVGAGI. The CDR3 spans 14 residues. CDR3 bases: TGTGCCAGCTATACTTCAGGGGGCCGCTATGGCTACACCTTC. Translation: CASYTSGGRYGYTF.

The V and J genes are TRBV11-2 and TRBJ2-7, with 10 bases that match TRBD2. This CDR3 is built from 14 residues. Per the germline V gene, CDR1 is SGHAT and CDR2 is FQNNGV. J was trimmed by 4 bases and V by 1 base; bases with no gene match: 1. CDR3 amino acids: CASSLVAGGYEQYF. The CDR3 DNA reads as TGTGCCAGCAGCTTAGTAGCGGGAGGATACGAGCAGTACTTC.

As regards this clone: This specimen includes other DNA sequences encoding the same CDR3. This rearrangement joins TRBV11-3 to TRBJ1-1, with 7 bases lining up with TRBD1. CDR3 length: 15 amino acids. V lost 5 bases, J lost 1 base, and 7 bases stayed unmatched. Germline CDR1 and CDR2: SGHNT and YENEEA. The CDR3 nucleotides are TGTGCCAGCAGCCTCCAACAGGGGCGGAACACTGAAGCTTTCTTT. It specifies CASSLQQGRNTEAFF.

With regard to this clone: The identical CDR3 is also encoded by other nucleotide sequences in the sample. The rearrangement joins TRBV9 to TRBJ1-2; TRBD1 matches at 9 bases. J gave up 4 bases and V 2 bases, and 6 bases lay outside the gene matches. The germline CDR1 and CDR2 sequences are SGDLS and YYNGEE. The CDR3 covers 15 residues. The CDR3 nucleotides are TGTGCCAGCAGCGTGACGGGACAGGGAGTCTATGGCTACACCTTC. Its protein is CASSVTGQGVYGYTF. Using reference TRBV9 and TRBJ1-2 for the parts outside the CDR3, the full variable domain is DSGVTQTPKHLITATGQRVTLRCSPRSGDLSVYWYQQSLDQGLQFLIQYYNGEERAKGNILERFSAQQFPDLHSELNLSSLELGDSALYFCASSVTGQGVYGYTFGSGTRLTVV.

The CDR3 protein is CASSLRASGTNTGELFF. The CDR3 coding sequence is TGTGCCAGCAGCTTAAGGGCTAGCGGCACGAACACCGGGGAGCTGTTTTTT. The V call is TRBV7-9, the J call TRBJ2-2; 7 nucleotides line up with TRBD2. The CDR3 contains 17 residues. Germline CDR1 reads SEHNR; CDR2 reads FQNEAQ (reference sequence). The junction had 6 bases not matched to a gene; V was cut back by 2 bases and J by 0 bases.

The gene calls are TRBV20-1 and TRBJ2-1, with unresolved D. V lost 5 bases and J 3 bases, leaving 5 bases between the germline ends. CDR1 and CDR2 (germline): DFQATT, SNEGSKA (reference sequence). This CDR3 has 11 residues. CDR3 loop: CSALYYNEQFF. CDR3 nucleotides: TGCAGTGCTTTGTACTACAATGAGCAGTTCTTC.

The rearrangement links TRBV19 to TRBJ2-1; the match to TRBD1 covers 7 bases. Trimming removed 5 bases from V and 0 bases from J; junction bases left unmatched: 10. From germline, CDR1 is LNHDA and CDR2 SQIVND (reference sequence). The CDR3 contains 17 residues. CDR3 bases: TGTGCCAGTAGTTCAACGCAGGGGGTTAGCTCCTACAATGAGCAGTTCTTC. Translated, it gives CASSSTQGVSSYNEQFF.

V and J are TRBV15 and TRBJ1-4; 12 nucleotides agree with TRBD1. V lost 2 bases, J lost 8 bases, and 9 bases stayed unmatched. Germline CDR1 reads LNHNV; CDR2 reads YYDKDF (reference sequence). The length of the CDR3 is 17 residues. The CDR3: CATSRFGTGGGEEKLFF. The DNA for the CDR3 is TGTGCCACCAGCAGATTCGGGACAGGGGGCGGTGAGGAAAAACTGTTTTTT.

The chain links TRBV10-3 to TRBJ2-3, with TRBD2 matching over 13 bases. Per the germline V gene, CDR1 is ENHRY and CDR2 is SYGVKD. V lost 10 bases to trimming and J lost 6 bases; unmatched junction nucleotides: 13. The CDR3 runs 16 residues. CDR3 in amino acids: CATIPGLAGNSDTQYF. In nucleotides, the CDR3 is TGTGCCACCATCCCGGGACTAGCGGGAAATAGTGATACGCAGTATTTT.

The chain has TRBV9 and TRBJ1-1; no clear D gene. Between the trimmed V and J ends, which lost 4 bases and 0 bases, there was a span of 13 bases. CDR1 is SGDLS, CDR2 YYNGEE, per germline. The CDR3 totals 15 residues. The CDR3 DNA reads TGTGCCAGCAGCCCTGCGGGGTCTTTGAACACTGAAGCTTTCTTT. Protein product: CASSPAGSLNTEAFF.

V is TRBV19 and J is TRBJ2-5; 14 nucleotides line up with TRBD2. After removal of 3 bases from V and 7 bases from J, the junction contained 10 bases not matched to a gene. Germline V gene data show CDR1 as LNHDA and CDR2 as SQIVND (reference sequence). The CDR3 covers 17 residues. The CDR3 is CASSMGAGTSGRGTQYF. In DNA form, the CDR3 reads TGTGCCAGTAGTATGGGAGCCGGGACTAGCGGGAGAGGGACCCAGTACTTC.

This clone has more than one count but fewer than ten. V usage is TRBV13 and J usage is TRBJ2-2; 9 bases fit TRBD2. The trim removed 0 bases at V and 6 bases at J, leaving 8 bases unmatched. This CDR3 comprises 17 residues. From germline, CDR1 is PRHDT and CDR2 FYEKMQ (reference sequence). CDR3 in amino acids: CASSLGRLAGVSGELFF. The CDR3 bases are TGTGCCAGCAGCTTAGGCCGTTTAGCGGGAGTTTCCGGGGAGCTGTTTTTT.

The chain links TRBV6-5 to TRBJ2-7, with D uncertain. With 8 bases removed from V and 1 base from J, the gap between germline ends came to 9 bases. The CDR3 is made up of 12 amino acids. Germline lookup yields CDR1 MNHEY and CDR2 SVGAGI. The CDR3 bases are TGTGCCAGCCTCTCCCCTTCCTACGAGCAGTACTTC. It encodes CASLSPSYEQYF.

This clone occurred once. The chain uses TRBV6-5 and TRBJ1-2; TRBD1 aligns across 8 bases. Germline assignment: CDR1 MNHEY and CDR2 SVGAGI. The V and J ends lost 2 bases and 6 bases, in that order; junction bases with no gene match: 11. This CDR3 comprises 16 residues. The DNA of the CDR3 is TGTGCCAGCAGTTACGCAGCAGGGGGCAAATCGGATGGCTACACCTTC. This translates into CASSYAAGGKSDGYTF.

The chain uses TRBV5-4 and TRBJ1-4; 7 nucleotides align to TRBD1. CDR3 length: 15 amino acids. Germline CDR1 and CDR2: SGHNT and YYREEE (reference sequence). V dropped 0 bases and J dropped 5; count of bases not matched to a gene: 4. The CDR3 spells CASSLGGQENEKLFF. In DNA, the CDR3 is TGTGCCAGCAGCTTGGGTGGACAGGAGAATGAAAAACTGTTTTTT.

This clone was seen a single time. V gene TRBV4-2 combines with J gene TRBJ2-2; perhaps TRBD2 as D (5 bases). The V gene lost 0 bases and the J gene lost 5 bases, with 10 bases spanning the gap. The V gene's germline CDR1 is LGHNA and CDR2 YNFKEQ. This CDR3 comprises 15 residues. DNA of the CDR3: TGTGCCAGCAGCCAAGAACAAGAGGGTACCGGGGAGCTGTTTTTT. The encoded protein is CASSQEQEGTGELFF.

CDR3 residues: CASSLQGQDGYTF. Written as DNA, the CDR3 is TGTGCCAGCAGTTTACAGGGACAGGATGGCTACACCTTC. This rearrangement joins TRBV27 to TRBJ1-2, with 8 bases that match TRBD1. This CDR3 contains 13 residues. In germline, CDR1 is MNHEY, CDR2 SMNVEV (reference sequence). The V segment lost 2 bases and the J segment 6 bases; nucleotides outside the gene matches: 2.

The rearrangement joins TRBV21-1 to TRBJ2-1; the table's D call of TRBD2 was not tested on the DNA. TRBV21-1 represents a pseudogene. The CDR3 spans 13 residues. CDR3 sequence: CASSSPIGNEQFF. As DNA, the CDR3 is TGTGCCAGCAGCTCGCCTATTGGTAATGAGCAGTTCTTC.